This T cell receptor (beta chain) was identified in a study of T cell responses to AZD1222 COVID-19 vaccine. Study findings and constraints: The repertoires were collected only after the peak T cell response. Close to half of spike-specific TCRs reportedly recognize unmutated variant regions. With two AZD1222 doses given, Spike-specific TCR breadth and depth both rose. Spike-spanning, vaccine-associated CD4 TCRs were dominant at 160-218 and 743-854.

To note about this clone: Its antigen is not identified.

Profiling relied on immunoSEQ multiplex PCR, and the TCRdb table lists in-frame clones only, not all of them. The data contain more than 95,000 clones, around nine tenths of them seen just once; the ten biggest clones take up 11%. The sequences come from peripheral blood, collected on day 0 of MenACWY control vaccination. This TCR was sampled from an adult in good health.

This CDR3 is CASSDLQGQRGYTF. In nucleotides, the CDR3 is TGTGCCAGCAGTGACCTACAGGGTCAGAGGGGCTACACCTTC. This rearrangement joins TRBV6-1 to TRBJ1-2; tentative D call: TRBD1 (6 bases). Germline assignment: CDR1 MNHNS and CDR2 SASEGT. V was pared by 3 bases and J by 8 bases, with 16 bases between. CDR3 length: 14 residues.